This passage covers 27 T cell receptor beta chains from one sample sequenced in a study of CD8+ T cells in alopecia areata. RNA extraction and reverse transcription yielded cDNA as sequencing template. Sequenced by immunoSEQ multiplex PCR; TCRdb stores in-frame clones only, minus some. The sample holds 140,000 to 150,000 clones, 62% seen once. Sequencing was performed on CD8+ T cells sorted from blood. These receptors were collected from a human donor in good health.

The chain has TRBV5-1 and TRBJ1-1; no reliable D call. The length of the CDR3 is 14 residues. Per the germline V gene, CDR1 is SGHRS and CDR2 is YFSETQ. The V gene lost 0 bases and the J gene lost 3 bases, with 9 bases spanning the gap. CDR3 in amino acids: CASSLGGLYTEAFF. DNA for the CDR3: TGCGCCAGCAGCTTGGGGGGTTTGTACACTGAAGCTTTCTTT.

V and J are TRBV5-4 and TRBJ2-7; 9 bases are shared with TRBD1. The V gene's germline CDR1 is SGHNT and CDR2 YYREEE (reference sequence). The CDR3 has 11 residues. With V trimmed by 8 bases and J by 6 bases, 3 bases remained unmatched. The CDR3 reads CASTTGGEQYF. The CDR3 nucleotides are TGTGCCAGTACGACAGGGGGCGAGCAGTACTTC.

The chain carries TRBV6-5 and TRBJ2-4, with 8 bases that match TRBD2. The length of the CDR3 is 16 residues. V lost 3 bases, J lost 1 base, and 5 bases stayed unmatched. CDR1 is MNHEY and CDR2 is SVGAGI in the germline V gene. CDR3 sequence (DNA): TGTGCCAGCAGTTATTCGGCTAGCGGGGCCAAAAACATTCAGTACTTC. This encodes CASSYSASGAKNIQYF.

This clone was detected once. This chain connects TRBV9 to TRBJ2-1; TRBD1 aligns across 11 bases. The V gene's germline CDR1 is SGDLS and CDR2 YYNGEE. There are 16 residues in the CDR3. V shed 4 bases and J 4 bases; nucleotides not matched to a gene: 7. The chain's CDR3 is CASSPPGQGAYNEQFF. The CDR3 DNA sequence: TGTGCCAGCAGCCCGCCCGGACAGGGGGCTTACAATGAGCAGTTCTTC.

In its sample, this clone was seen a few times. V and J are TRBV14 and TRBJ2-2; the D is unclear. The CDR3 extends over 16 amino acids. The V gene lost 1 base and the J gene lost 6 bases, with 15 bases spanning the gap. CDR1 is SGHDN, CDR2 FVKESK, per germline. The CDR3 nucleotides are TGTGCCAGCAGCCAAGTACCCCCACTCGTCGCCGGGGAGCTGTTTTTT. Its protein is CASSQVPPLVAGELFF.

The chain is built from TRBV25-1 and TRBJ2-5; D is unresolved. In germline, CDR1 is MGHDK, CDR2 SYGVNS. Deletions cut 0 bases from V and 5 bases from J, with 7 bases between. The length of the CDR3 is 13 residues. The CDR3: CASSEYFPETQYF. CDR3 in DNA: TGTGCCAGCAGTGAATATTTCCCGGAGACCCAGTACTTC.

The V call is TRBV14, the J call TRBJ2-7; D unresolved. From germline, CDR1 is SGHDN and CDR2 FVKESK. The ends were cut back, 1 base at V and 6 bases at J, with 7 bases in the middle. The CDR3 length is 12 residues. Written as DNA, the CDR3 is TGTGCCAGCAGCCAAGTCCCGTTCGAGCAGTACTTC. Amino acid sequence: CASSQVPFEQYF. The whole variable domain, remainder taken from reference TRBV14 and TRBJ2-7, is EAGVTQFPSHSVIEKGQTVTLRCDPISGHDNLYWYRRVMGKEIKFLLHFVKESKQDESGMPNNRFLAERTGGTYSTLKVQPAELEDSGVYFCASSQVPFEQYFGPGTRLTVT.

The rearrangement links TRBV5-1 to TRBJ2-5; D possibly corresponds to TRBD2 (6 bases). V lost 0 bases and J 7 bases, leaving 16 bases between the germline ends. There are 15 residues in the CDR3. Germline CDR1 reads SGHRS; CDR2 reads YFSETQ. CDR3 region: CASSLGQGTGTTQYF. The CDR3, as DNA: TGCGCCAGCAGCTTGGGTCAAGGGACTGGAACGACCCAGTACTTC.

This chain joins TRBV14 and TRBJ1-2; weak D call: TRBD1 (5 bases). Between the trimmed V and J ends, which lost 1 base and 8 bases, there was a span of 14 bases. Germline V gene lookup returns CDR1 SGHDN and CDR2 FVKESK. CDR3 length: 14 amino acids. The CDR3 nucleotides read TGTGCCAGCAGCCAAGCCCGGGACGCGAGAGGCTACACCTTC. Residues: CASSQARDARGYTF.

The chain recombines TRBV6-6 with TRBJ1-2; the match to TRBD1 covers 7 bases. The CDR3 extends over 13 amino acids. Per germline, CDR1 MNHNY and CDR2 SVGAGI (reference sequence). V lost 4 bases, J lost 3 bases, and 2 bases stayed unmatched. This CDR3 reads CASSSTGYYGYTF. CDR3 in DNA: TGTGCCAGCAGTTCGACAGGGTACTATGGCTACACCTTC.

The V gene is TRBV29-1, the J gene TRBJ1-1; D uncertain. The CDR3 loop spans 10 amino acids. V was clipped by 7 bases and J by 1 base, with 4 bases between them. The germline V gene encodes CDR1 SQVTM and CDR2 ANQGSEA. In DNA, the CDR3 is TGCAGCGGAAAGAACACTGAAGCTTTCTTT. Amino acid sequence: CSGKNTEAFF.

The V call is TRBV21-1, the J call TRBJ2-2; the table names TRBD2, a call not compared with the DNA. TRBV21-1 is a known pseudogene. The CDR3 has 18 amino acids. The CDR3 nucleotides read TGTGCCAGTCCCAAGAGGGGACTAGCGGGAGGGAACACCGGGGAGCTGTTTTTT. Amino acid sequence: CASPKRGLAGGNTGELFF.

This clone was seen only a few times. The chain joins TRBV7-2 to TRBJ1-5; tentative D call: TRBD1 (5 bases). CDR1 SGHTA and CDR2 FQGNSA come from the germline V gene. CDR3 length: 17 residues. Trimming shortened V by 5 bases and J by 2 bases, and 19 bases separated the two germline ends. The CDR3 region is CASSLGGAGFGNQPQHF. The CDR3 DNA is TGTGCCAGCAGCCTGGGCGGGGCAGGATTTGGCAATCAGCCCCAGCATTTT.

As to this clone: This CDR3 is also generated by other DNA sequences in the sample. This chain uses TRBV6-5 with TRBJ2-2; D is perhaps TRBD2 (5 bases). The CDR3 loop spans 13 amino acids. The V gene's germline CDR1 is MNHEY and CDR2 SVGAGI. V was shortened by 0 bases and J by 8 bases, with 7 bases between the two germline ends. The CDR3, as DNA: TGTGCCAGCAGTTACTCGAGAGGGGGGGAGCTGTTTTTT. This translates into CASSYSRGGELFF.

This chain uses TRBV9 with TRBJ2-3; 7 bases are a match to TRBD2. The CDR3 is 13 residues long. V shed 6 bases and J 4 bases; nucleotides not matched to a gene: 5. CDR1 and CDR2 from the germline V gene are SGDLS and YYNGEE. Here the CDR3 DNA reads TGTGCCAGCACAGGACTAGGGGCAGATACGCAGTATTTT. Protein sequence: CASTGLGADTQYF. Looking up the rest from reference TRBV9 and TRBJ2-3 gives the full variable domain: DSGVTQTPKHLITATGQRVTLRCSPRSGDLSVYWYQQSLDQGLQFLIQYYNGEERAKGNILERFSAQQFPDLHSELNLSSLELGDSALYFCASTGLGADTQYFGPGTRLTVL.

V gene TRBV9 combines with J gene TRBJ2-2, with a tentative D call TRBD2 (5 bases). Trimming left V 4 bases short and J 4 bases short, with 11 bases between. The CDR3 length is 14 residues. From germline, CDR1 is SGDLS and CDR2 YYNGEE. CDR3 region: CASSLESGTGELFF. The CDR3 bases are TGTGCCAGCAGCCTCGAGAGCGGCACCGGGGAGCTGTTTTTT.

The CDR3 loop is CASSLVSPPADEQYF. CDR3 sequence (DNA): TGTGCCAGCAGTTTAGTATCGCCCCCGGCGGACGAGCAGTACTTC. The genes are TRBV6-5 and TRBJ2-7; no firm D call. CDR3 size: 15 residues. Trimming left V 4 bases short and J 5 bases short, with 18 bases between. Germline assignment: CDR1 MNHEY and CDR2 SVGAGI.

The chain links TRBV27 to TRBJ2-7; the D gene could be TRBD1 or TRBD2 (5 bases each). The CDR3 is 14 amino acids. The germline CDR1 and CDR2 sequences are MNHEY and SMNVEV (reference sequence). V was trimmed by 4 bases and J by 0 bases, leaving 10 bases between them. The CDR3 coding sequence is TGTGCCAGCAGTTGGGGACCAAACTCCTACGAGCAGTACTTC. Protein: CASSWGPNSYEQYF.

The V call is TRBV27, the J call TRBJ2-7; weak D call: TRBD2 (6 bases). Germline CDR1 is MNHEY and CDR2 is SMNVEV (reference sequence). The CDR3 length is 17 residues. Trimming took 4 bases from V and 5 from J, leaving 24 bases between them. The DNA of the CDR3 is TGTGCCAGCAGTTCCGGGGGATCTAGCGCCTTAGGGGACGAGCAGTACTTC. It yields the protein CASSSGGSSALGDEQYF.

This clone was observed a handful of times. The rearrangement joins TRBV30 to TRBJ1-5; TRBD1 aligns across 7 bases. This CDR3 comprises 15 residues. J was trimmed by 2 bases and V by 2 bases; bases with no gene match: 6. CDR1 and CDR2 (germline): GTSNPN, SVGIG (reference sequence). The CDR3 DNA follows: TGTGCCTGGAGTCCACCCCAGGGGGGCAATCAGCCCCAGCATTTT. Encoded protein: CAWSPPQGGNQPQHF.

This clone was seen a single time. V gene TRBV18 combines with J gene TRBJ2-1; 10 positions agree with TRBD2. Trimming at V came to 1 base and at J to 6 bases, leaving 6 bases not matched to a gene. This CDR3 contains 16 residues. Germline CDR1 reads KGHSH; CDR2 reads LQKENI. The CDR3 DNA reads as TGTGCCAGCTCACCACTCAGCGGGAGGGCCTCCAATGAGCAGTTCTTC. Its protein product is CASSPLSGRASNEQFF. The full variable domain, rest sourced from reference TRBV18 and TRBJ2-1, is NAGVMQNPRHLVRRRGQEARLRCSPMKGHSHVYWYRQLPEEGLKFMVYLQKENIIDESGMPKERFSAEFPKEGPSILRIQQVVRGDSAAYFCASSPLSGRASNEQFFGPGTRLTVL.

The chain uses TRBV25-1 and TRBJ1-1; the D gene is possibly TRBD1 (6 bases). This CDR3 contains 15 residues. V was clipped by 2 bases and J by 10 bases, with 20 bases between them. The V gene's germline CDR1 is MGHDK and CDR2 SYGVNS. CDR3 sequence: CASSEPSTGMGRAFF. DNA of the CDR3: TGTGCCAGCAGTGAACCCTCTACAGGGATGGGGCGAGCTTTCTTT.

The V gene is TRBV9, the J gene TRBJ2-2; D is undetermined. V lost 4 bases and J lost 0, with 13 bases in between. CDR1 and CDR2 (germline): SGDLS, YYNGEE. The CDR3 loop spans 16 amino acids. The CDR3 is CASSPYGSPNTGELFF. The CDR3 nucleotides read TGTGCCAGCAGCCCATATGGGTCTCCGAACACCGGGGAGCTGTTTTTT.

V is TRBV27 and J is TRBJ2-7; no reliable D call. The CDR3 extends over 13 amino acids. V shed 5 bases and J shed 3 bases, with 11 bases lying between them. The germline CDR1 and CDR2 sequences are MNHEY and SMNVEV (reference sequence). The CDR3: CASSPRKNYEQYF. For the CDR3, the DNA is TGTGCCAGCAGTCCACGAAAAAACTACGAGCAGTACTTC.

The V call is TRBV4-2, the J call TRBJ2-1, with D possibly matching TRBD2 (6 bases). The V end lost 0 bases, the J end lost 7 bases, and 16 bases lay between the germline ends. CDR3 length: 16 amino acids. CDR1 LGHNA and CDR2 YNFKEQ come from the germline V gene. The CDR3 spells CASSQEAGLIGNEQFF. The CDR3 DNA reads as TGTGCCAGCAGCCAAGAAGCGGGCCTCATTGGGAATGAGCAGTTCTTC.

The V and J genes are TRBV29-1 and TRBJ2-7; no clear D gene. CDR3 length: 13 residues. V lost 4 bases and J 0 bases, leaving 10 bases between the germline ends. Germline V gene data show CDR1 as SQVTM and CDR2 as ANQGSEA. CDR3 DNA sequence: TGCAGCGTTGTCGGACGTATCTCCTACGAGCAGTACTTC. Its translation is CSVVGRISYEQYF.

The chain is built from TRBV5-1 and TRBJ1-1; D may be TRBD1 (5 bases). The CDR3 covers 14 residues. Germline V gene data show CDR1 as SGHRS and CDR2 as YFSETQ. The V and J ends lost 7 bases and 2 bases respectively, with 15 bases between them. This CDR3 reads CASALGGPNTEAFF. CDR3 nucleotide sequence: TGCGCCAGCGCATTGGGGGGTCCCAACACTGAAGCTTTCTTT.